These 28 T cell receptor beta chains were sequenced from one sample in a study of blood T cell repertoires in COVID-19. Libraries were prepared by immunoSEQ multiplex PCR; TCRdb keeps only in-frame clonotypes and omits some of them. The table has 150,000 to 200,000 clones, 80% to 90% seen once; the top ten hold 3.6%. Sequencing was done on a sample of PBMCs or T cells enriched from blood (not recorded which). The receptors shown here come from a woman in her fifties or sixties in a cohort exposed to, infected with or recovered from COVID-19 (not recorded which).

V is TRBV24-1 and J is TRBJ1-5; TRBD1 matches at 9 bases. Germline assignment: CDR1 KGHDR and CDR2 SFDVKD. The CDR3 totals 13 residues. V lost 3 bases, J lost 11 bases, and 4 bases stayed unmatched. The CDR3 reads CATSDPDRGTQHF. The CDR3 DNA follows: TGTGCCACCAGTGATCCTGACAGGGGGACCCAGCATTTT.

The chain uses TRBV30 and TRBJ1-1; D remains unclear. Germline V gene sequence: CDR1 GTSNPN, CDR2 SVGIG (reference sequence). Trimming shortened V by 3 bases and J by 1 base, and 12 bases separated the two germline ends. The CDR3 covers 14 residues. The CDR3 nucleotides read TGTGCCTGGAGCGAGGACTTGACGAACACTGAAGCTTTCTTT. This encodes CAWSEDLTNTEAFF.

The chain has TRBV2 and TRBJ1-6, with TRBD1 matching 10 bases. The germline CDR1 and CDR2 sequences are SNHLY and FYNNEI. V was pared by 4 bases and J by 10 bases, with 7 bases of the junction left unmatched. This CDR3 comprises 15 residues. The CDR3 region has the DNA TGTGCCAGCAGTGGGGCGGGGGACAGGGGATCACCCCTCCACTTT. It is translated as CASSGAGDRGSPLHF.

This chain links TRBV5-6 with TRBJ2-1; TRBD2 matches at 7 bases. V lost 1 base to trimming and J lost 8 bases; unmatched junction nucleotides: 6. The CDR3 consists of 14 residues. The germline V gene has CDR1 SGHDT and CDR2 YYEEEE. In DNA, the CDR3 is TGTGCCAGCAGCTTGTCTCTACGGGGGGATGAGCAGTTCTTC. This gives the protein CASSLSLRGDEQFF.

The chain combines TRBV5-6 with TRBJ2-3; D unclear. The length of the CDR3 is 13 residues. V was trimmed by 4 bases and J by 2 bases, leaving 8 bases between them. Germline values: CDR1 SGHDT, CDR2 YYEEEE. CDR3 sequence reads: CASSPTNTDTQYF. Written as DNA, the CDR3 is TGTGCCAGCAGCCCGACAAACACAGATACGCAGTATTTT.

The genes are TRBV7-8 and TRBJ2-7; 9 nucleotides match TRBD2. J was trimmed by 0 bases and V by 3 bases; bases with no gene match: 15. This CDR3 has 19 residues. Germline V gives CDR1 SGHVS, CDR2 FQNEAQ. This chain's CDR3 is CASSFRAAGGGEGSYEQYF. The CDR3 nucleotides are TGTGCCAGCAGCTTTCGGGCAGCGGGAGGCGGTGAAGGCTCCTACGAGCAGTACTTC. Supplemented by reference TRBV7-8 and TRBJ2-7, the full variable domain reads GAGVSQSPRYKVAKRGQDVALRCDPISGHVSLFWYQQALGQGPEFLTYFQNEAQLDKSGLPSDRFFAERPEGSVSTLKIQRTQQEDSAVYLCASSFRAAGGGEGSYEQYFGPGTRLTVT.

This chain links TRBV28 with TRBJ1-5; possibly TRBD1 for D (6 bases). This CDR3 has 14 amino acids. The V end lost 8 bases, the J end lost 0 bases, and 11 bases lay between the germline ends. Germline CDR1 MDHEN, CDR2 SYDVKM. The CDR3 reads CASQDRNSNQPQHF. CDR3 coding DNA: TGTGCCAGCCAGGACAGAAATAGCAATCAGCCCCAGCATTTT.

The J gene is TRBJ2-2, the V gene TRBV29-1; TRBD2 agrees at 13 bases. The CDR3 covers 16 residues. Germline CDR1 SQVTM, CDR2 ANQGSEA. V gave up 4 bases and J gave up 5 bases; unmatched junction bases: 7. The chain's CDR3 is CSVGGLAGVGTGELFF. CDR3 coding DNA: TGCAGCGTTGGAGGACTAGCGGGAGTCGGAACCGGGGAGCTGTTTTTT.

This rearrangement joins TRBV7-2 to TRBJ2-5, with D perhaps matching TRBD1 (5 bases). Per germline, CDR1 SGHTA and CDR2 FQGNSA. V was pared by 5 bases and J by 5 bases, with 9 bases between. This CDR3 contains 12 residues. CDR3 coding DNA: TGTGCCAGCAGCCCGACAGCTGAGACCCAGTACTTC. Protein: CASSPTAETQYF.

The sample holds one count of this clone. This chain links TRBV19 with TRBJ1-5, with no clear D. V was pared by 0 bases and J by 5 bases, with 8 bases between. Germline-derived CDR1 and CDR2 are LNHDA and SQIVND (reference sequence). CDR3 length: 14 amino acids. The CDR3 bases are TGTGCCAGTAGTATAGAGGAGGGATATCAGCCCCAGCATTTT. Its protein product is CASSIEEGYQPQHF.

This chain uses TRBV5-1 with TRBJ1-6; TRBD1 agrees at 8 bases. Losses at the gene ends were 5 bases for V and 0 bases for J; bases not matched to a gene: 7. The CDR3 consists of 17 residues. CDR1 and CDR2 from the germline V gene are SGHRS and YFSETQ. The CDR3 DNA sequence: TGCGCCAGCAGTCAGGGGGCATTAGGCTCCTATAATTCACCCCTCCACTTT. Amino acids: CASSQGALGSYNSPLHF.

The gene calls are TRBV28 and TRBJ2-1; 10 bases agree with TRBD2. The germline V gene has CDR1 MDHEN and CDR2 SYDVKM. This CDR3 has 13 amino acids. The ends lost 11 bases at V and 6 bases at J; junction bases unmatched: 7. CDR3 in DNA: TGTGCCGCAGCGGGGGGGCGCGTCAATGAGCAGTTCTTC. It translates to CAAAGGRVNEQFF.

V usage is TRBV14 and J usage is TRBJ2-7; no clear D gene. Trimming removed 2 bases from V and 3 bases from J, with 11 bases in between. The CDR3 length is 14 residues. Germline CDR1 reads SGHDN; CDR2 reads FVKESK. CDR3 nucleotide sequence: TGTGCCAGCAGCCAACAACAGTCCGGCTACGAGCAGTACTTC. It is translated as CASSQQQSGYEQYF.

The chain carries TRBV13 and TRBJ2-1; 7 bases agree with TRBD1. This CDR3 is built from 16 residues. Germline values: CDR1 PRHDT, CDR2 FYEKMQ (reference sequence). V was clipped by 5 bases and J by 0 bases; unmatched bases: 7. Here the CDR3 DNA reads TGTGCCAGCAGCATCTACCGGGACAGCTCCTACAATGAGCAGTTCTTC. Its translation: CASSIYRDSSYNEQFF.

V usage is TRBV24-1 and J usage is TRBJ2-1; D is possibly TRBD2 (5 bases). Per germline, CDR1 KGHDR and CDR2 SFDVKD. The CDR3 length is 19 residues. The V end lost 4 bases, the J end lost 8 bases, and 29 bases lay between the germline ends. The CDR3, as DNA: TGTGCCACCAGTGACCCGACGGGAAGCGGAGGTAACCTAGTGGATGAGCAGTTCTTC. Translated, it gives CATSDPTGSGGNLVDEQFF.

V is TRBV18 and J is TRBJ1-1; 8 bases fit TRBD1. CDR1 is KGHSH, CDR2 LQKENI, per germline. This CDR3 is built from 15 residues. Trimming at V came to 6 bases and at J to 4 bases, leaving 10 bases not matched to a gene. Here the CDR3 reads CASSFRTGRTTEAFF. The CDR3, as DNA: TGTGCCAGCTCGTTCCGGACAGGGAGGACCACTGAAGCTTTCTTT.

The table lists this clone with a few counts. The chain is built from TRBV6-5 and TRBJ1-3; D gene unclear. Trimming took off 4 bases at V and 1 base at J, with 8 bases between the two ends. From germline, CDR1 is MNHEY and CDR2 SVGAGI. This CDR3 is 14 amino acids long. The CDR3 DNA reads TGTGCCAGCAGTTGGGAGAGGTCTGGAAACACCATATATTTT. This encodes CASSWERSGNTIYF.

The CDR3 bases are TGTGCCAGCAGTGAGCGACTGAACTCTGGAAACACCATATATTTT. Amino acid sequence: CASSERLNSGNTIYF. The chain uses TRBV28 and TRBJ1-3; D remains ambiguous. Germline CDR1 reads MDHEN; CDR2 reads SYDVKM. CDR3 size: 15 residues. The V gene lost 5 bases and the J gene lost 0 bases, with 11 bases spanning the gap. The complete variable domain, with remaining parts taken from reference TRBV28 and TRBJ1-3, reads DVKVTQSSRYLVKRTGEKVFLECVQDMDHENMFWYRQDPGLGLRLIYFSYDVKMKEKGDIPEGYSVSREKKERFSLILESASTNQTSMYLCASSERLNSGNTIYFGEGSWLTVV.

The chain has TRBV4-3 and TRBJ1-2; tentative D call: TRBD1 (6 bases). V was cut by 0 bases and J by 8 bases, with 16 bases left in between. Germline V lookup: CDR1 LGHNA, CDR2 YSLEER. The CDR3 is 15 residues long. CDR3 in DNA: TGCGCCAGCAGCCAAGATAGATCTGGGGGCGAAGGCTACACCTTC. Translated, it gives CASSQDRSGGEGYTF.

This rearrangement joins TRBV6-1 to TRBJ1-5; D unclear. The CDR3 extends over 12 amino acids. Germline V gene lookup returns CDR1 MNHNS and CDR2 SASEGT. With 3 bases removed from V and 8 bases from J, the gap between germline ends came to 8 bases. CDR3 region: CASSDGSKPQHF. The CDR3 region has the DNA TGTGCCAGCAGTGACGGGAGCAAGCCCCAGCATTTT.

This chain links TRBV7-9 with TRBJ1-1; D ambiguous. V lost 1 base and J 6 bases, leaving 12 bases between the germline ends. Germline V gene lookup returns CDR1 SEHNR and CDR2 FQNEAQ (reference sequence). The CDR3 has 14 residues. The CDR3 DNA sequence: TGTGCCAGCAGCTTAGGGCGAGGAGGCCCTGAAGCTTTCTTT. Its translation is CASSLGRGGPEAFF.

This clone was counted a single time. The rearrangement joins TRBV11-2 to TRBJ2-1; 7 nucleotides align to TRBD1. The CDR3 is 13 amino acids. Looked up from germline, CDR1 is SGHAT and CDR2 is FQNNGV. Trimming cost V 5 bases and J 5 bases; bases outside gene matches: 3. The CDR3 reads CASSLGTDNEQFF. The CDR3, as DNA: TGTGCCAGCAGCCTAGGGACAGACAATGAGCAGTTCTTC.

In nucleotides, the CDR3 is TGTGCCAGCAGAGGACTAGCGGCCTACAATGAGCAGTTCTTC. This gives the protein CASRGLAAYNEQFF. The rearrangement joins TRBV27 to TRBJ2-1, with 10 bases aligning to TRBD2. The germline gives CDR1 MNHEY, CDR2 SMNVEV (reference sequence). V dropped 6 bases and J dropped 2; count of bases not matched to a gene: 1. The CDR3 loop spans 14 amino acids.

Only one count was recorded for this clone. CDR3 residues: CAISGWGEGSTSNEQFF. The DNA of the CDR3 is TGTGCCATCAGTGGTTGGGGGGAGGGGAGTACGAGCAATGAGCAGTTCTTC. V usage is TRBV10-3 and J usage is TRBJ2-1; 7 positions agree with TRBD2. The CDR3 runs 17 residues. V was pared by 4 bases and J by 6 bases, with 15 bases of the junction left unmatched. CDR1 and CDR2 from the germline V gene are ENHRY and SYGVKD.

V is TRBV9 and J is TRBJ2-3, with D maybe TRBD1 (5 bases). V lost 0 bases and J 3 bases, leaving 20 bases between the germline ends. The CDR3 consists of 18 residues. Germline V gene data show CDR1 as SGDLS and CDR2 as YYNGEE. This CDR3 reads CASSVGSQGYIGTDTQYF. Here the CDR3 DNA reads TGTGCCAGCAGCGTAGGTTCTCAGGGCTATATCGGGACAGATACGCAGTATTTT.

The chain recombines TRBV9 with TRBJ1-2; D call uncertain. The CDR3 consists of 13 residues. CDR1 SGDLS and CDR2 YYNGEE come from the germline V gene. V lost 4 bases to trimming and J lost 2 bases, with 9 bases between them. The CDR3 loop is CASSPPGNYGYTF. The CDR3 bases are TGTGCCAGCAGCCCGCCGGGGAACTATGGCTACACCTTC.

The chain joins TRBV28 to TRBJ2-2; TRBD1 might be the D (6 bases). This CDR3 spans 14 amino acids. Per the germline V gene, CDR1 is MDHEN and CDR2 is SYDVKM. V dropped 10 bases and J dropped 4 bases, with 16 bases sitting between them. For the CDR3, the DNA is TGTGCCATCCCTACGGGACACCCCACCGGGGAGCTGTTTTTT. This sequence encodes CAIPTGHPTGELFF.

This clone was picked up a small number of times. The chain joins TRBV27 to TRBJ1-2; TRBD1 aligns across 8 bases. The germline CDR1 and CDR2 sequences are MNHEY and SMNVEV (reference sequence). The CDR3 sequence is 13 residues long. After removal of 5 bases from V and 4 bases from J, the junction contained 3 bases not matched to a gene. CDR3 DNA sequence: TGTGCCAGCAGTGCCGGGACAGGCTATGGCTACACCTTC. It codes for CASSAGTGYGYTF.